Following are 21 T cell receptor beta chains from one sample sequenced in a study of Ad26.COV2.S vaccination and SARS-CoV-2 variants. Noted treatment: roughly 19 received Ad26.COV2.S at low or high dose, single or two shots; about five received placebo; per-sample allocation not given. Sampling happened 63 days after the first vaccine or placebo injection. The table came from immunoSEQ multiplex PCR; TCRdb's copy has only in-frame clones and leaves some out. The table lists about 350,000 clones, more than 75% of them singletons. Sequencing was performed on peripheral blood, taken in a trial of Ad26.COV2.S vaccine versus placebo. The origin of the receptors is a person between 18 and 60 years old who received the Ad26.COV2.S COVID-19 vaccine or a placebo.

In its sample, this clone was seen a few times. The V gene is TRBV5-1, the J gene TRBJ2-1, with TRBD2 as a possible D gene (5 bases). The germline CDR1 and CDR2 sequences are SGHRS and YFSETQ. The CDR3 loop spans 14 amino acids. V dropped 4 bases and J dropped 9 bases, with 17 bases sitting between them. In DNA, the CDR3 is TGCGCCAGCAGCCTGGGAGCGGCCCTGGGTGAGCAGTTCTTC. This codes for CASSLGAALGEQFF.

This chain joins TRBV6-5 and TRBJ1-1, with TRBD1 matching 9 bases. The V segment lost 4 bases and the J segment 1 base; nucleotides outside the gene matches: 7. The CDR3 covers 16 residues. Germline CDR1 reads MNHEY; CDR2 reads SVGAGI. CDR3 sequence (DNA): TGTGCCAGCAGTTCCCAGCCGGGACAGGGGAACACTGAAGCTTTCTTT. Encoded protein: CASSSQPGQGNTEAFF.

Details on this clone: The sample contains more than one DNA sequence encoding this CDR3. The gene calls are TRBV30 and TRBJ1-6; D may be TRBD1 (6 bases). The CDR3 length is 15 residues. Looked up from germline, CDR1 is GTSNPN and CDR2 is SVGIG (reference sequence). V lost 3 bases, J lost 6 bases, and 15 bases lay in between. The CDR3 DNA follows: TGTGCCTGGAGCCGGGTCAGGGGTGGTAATTCACCCCTCCACTTT. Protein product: CAWSRVRGGNSPLHF.

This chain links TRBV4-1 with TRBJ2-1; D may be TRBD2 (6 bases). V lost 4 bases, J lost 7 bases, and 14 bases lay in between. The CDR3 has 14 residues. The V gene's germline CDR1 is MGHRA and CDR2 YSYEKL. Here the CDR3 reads CASSLAVGGNEQFF. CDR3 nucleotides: TGCGCCAGCAGCCTCGCAGTGGGGGGTAATGAGCAGTTCTTC.

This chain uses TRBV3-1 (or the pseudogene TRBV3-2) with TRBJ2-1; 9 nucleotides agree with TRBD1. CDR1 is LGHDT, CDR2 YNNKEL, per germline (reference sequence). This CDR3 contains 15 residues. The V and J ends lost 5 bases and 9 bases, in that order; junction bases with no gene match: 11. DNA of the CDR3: TGTGCCAGCAGCTACGGGACAGGGAGAACTGGTGAGCAGTTCTTC. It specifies CASSYGTGRTGEQFF.

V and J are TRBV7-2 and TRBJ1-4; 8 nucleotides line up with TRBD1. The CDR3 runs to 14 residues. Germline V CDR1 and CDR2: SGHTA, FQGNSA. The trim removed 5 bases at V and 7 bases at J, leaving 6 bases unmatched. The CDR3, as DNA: TGTGCCAGCAGCGCCGACAGGGGAAGTGAAAAACTGTTTTTT. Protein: CASSADRGSEKLFF.

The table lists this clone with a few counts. The CDR3 nucleotides are TGCGCCAGCAGCCCGATCGGACAGGGGGCCGGTAGCAATCAGCCCCAGCATTTT. Translation: CASSPIGQGAGSNQPQHF. This chain joins TRBV4-1 and TRBJ1-5, with 11 bases fitting TRBD1. The V gene's germline CDR1 is MGHRA and CDR2 YSYEKL. The CDR3 consists of 18 residues. Unmatched junction bases numbered 8, after V lost 4 bases and J lost 0 bases.

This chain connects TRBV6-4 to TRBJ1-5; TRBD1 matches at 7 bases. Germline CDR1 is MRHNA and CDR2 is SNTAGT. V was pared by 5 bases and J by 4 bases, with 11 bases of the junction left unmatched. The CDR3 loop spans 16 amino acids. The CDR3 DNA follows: TGTGCCAGCAGTAATCCCCGGGACAGAATTAATCAGCCCCAGCATTTT. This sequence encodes CASSNPRDRINQPQHF.

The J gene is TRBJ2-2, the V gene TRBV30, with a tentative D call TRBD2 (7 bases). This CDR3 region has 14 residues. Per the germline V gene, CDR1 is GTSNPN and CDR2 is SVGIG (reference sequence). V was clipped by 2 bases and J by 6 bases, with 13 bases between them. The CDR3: CAWSRGARPGELFF. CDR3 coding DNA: TGTGCCTGGAGTCGGGGGGCCCGACCCGGGGAGCTGTTTTTT.

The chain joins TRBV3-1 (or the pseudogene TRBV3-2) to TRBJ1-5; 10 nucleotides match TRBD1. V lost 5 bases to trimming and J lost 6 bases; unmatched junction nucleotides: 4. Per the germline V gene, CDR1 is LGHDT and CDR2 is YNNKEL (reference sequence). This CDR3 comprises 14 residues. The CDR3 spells CASSDRGLGQPQHF. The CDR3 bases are TGTGCCAGCAGCGACAGGGGGCTGGGTCAGCCCCAGCATTTT.

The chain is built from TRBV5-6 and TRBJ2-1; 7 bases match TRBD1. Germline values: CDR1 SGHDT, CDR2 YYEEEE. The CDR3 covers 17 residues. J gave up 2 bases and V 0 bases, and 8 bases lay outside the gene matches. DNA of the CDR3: TGTGCCAGCAGCTTGGGCCTCCGACAGGGTCCCTACAATGAGCAGTTCTTC. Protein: CASSLGLRQGPYNEQFF.

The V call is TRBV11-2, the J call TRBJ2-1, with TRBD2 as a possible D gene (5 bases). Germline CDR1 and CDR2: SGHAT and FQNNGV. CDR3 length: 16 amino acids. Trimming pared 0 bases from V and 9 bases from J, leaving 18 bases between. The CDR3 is CASSLDPGFSSGEQFF. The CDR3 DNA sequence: TGTGCCAGCAGCTTAGATCCGGGATTCAGTTCTGGTGAGCAGTTCTTC.

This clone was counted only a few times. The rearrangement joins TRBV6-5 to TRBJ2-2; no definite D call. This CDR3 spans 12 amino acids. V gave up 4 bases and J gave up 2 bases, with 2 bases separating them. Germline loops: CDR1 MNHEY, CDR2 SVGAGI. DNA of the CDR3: TGTGCCAGCAGTTTAAACACCGGGGAGCTGTTTTTT. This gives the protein CASSLNTGELFF.

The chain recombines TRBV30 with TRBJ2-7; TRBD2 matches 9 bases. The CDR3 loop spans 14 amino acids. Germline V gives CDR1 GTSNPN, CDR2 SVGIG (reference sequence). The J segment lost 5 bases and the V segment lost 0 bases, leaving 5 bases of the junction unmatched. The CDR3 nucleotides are TGTGCCTGGAGTGTACGCGGGGGGGCCAACGAGCAGTACTTC. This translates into CAWSVRGGANEQYF.

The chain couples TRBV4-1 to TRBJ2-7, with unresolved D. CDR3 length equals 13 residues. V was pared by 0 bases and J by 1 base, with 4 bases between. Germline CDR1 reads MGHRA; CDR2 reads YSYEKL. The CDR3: CASSQDRSYEQYF. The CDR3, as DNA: TGCGCCAGCAGCCAAGACAGATCCTACGAGCAGTACTTC.

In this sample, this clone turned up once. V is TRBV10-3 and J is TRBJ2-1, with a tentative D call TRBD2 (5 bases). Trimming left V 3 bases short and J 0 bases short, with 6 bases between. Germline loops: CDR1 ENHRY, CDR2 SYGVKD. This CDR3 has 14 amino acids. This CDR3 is CAISDGSSYNEQFF. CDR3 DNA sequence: TGTGCCATCAGTGATGGGAGCTCCTACAATGAGCAGTTCTTC.

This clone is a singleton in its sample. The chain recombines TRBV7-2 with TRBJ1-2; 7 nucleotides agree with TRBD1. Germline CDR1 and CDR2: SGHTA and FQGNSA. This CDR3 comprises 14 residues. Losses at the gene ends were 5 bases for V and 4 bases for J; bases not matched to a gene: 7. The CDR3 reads CASSPEGAGYGYTF. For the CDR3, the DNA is TGTGCCAGCAGCCCCGAGGGGGCAGGCTATGGCTACACCTTC.

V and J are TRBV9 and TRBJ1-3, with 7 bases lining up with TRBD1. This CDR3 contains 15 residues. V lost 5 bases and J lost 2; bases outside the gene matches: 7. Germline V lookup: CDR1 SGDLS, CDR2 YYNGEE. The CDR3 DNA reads TGTGCCAGCAGGGGGGACAGCGGTCCTGGAAACACCATATATTTT. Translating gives CASRGDSGPGNTIYF.

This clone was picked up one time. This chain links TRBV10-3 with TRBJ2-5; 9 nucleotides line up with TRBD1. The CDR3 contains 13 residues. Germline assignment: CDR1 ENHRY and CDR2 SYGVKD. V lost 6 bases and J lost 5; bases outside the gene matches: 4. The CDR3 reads CAIRGQGRETQYF. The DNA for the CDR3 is TGTGCCATCAGGGGACAGGGTCGGGAGACCCAGTACTTC.

CDR3 residues: CASSLPSGDINEQFF. CDR3 DNA: TGTGCCAGCAGTTTACCCTCAGGGGATATCAATGAGCAGTTCTTC. The rearrangement links TRBV28 to TRBJ2-1; perhaps TRBD1 as D (6 bases). Germline V gene sequence: CDR1 MDHEN, CDR2 SYDVKM. With 2 bases removed from V and 6 bases from J, the gap between germline ends came to 14 bases. The CDR3 covers 15 residues. Supplemented by reference TRBV28 and TRBJ2-1, the full variable domain reads DVKVTQSSRYLVKRTGEKVFLECVQDMDHENMFWYRQDPGLGLRLIYFSYDVKMKEKGDIPEGYSVSREKKERFSLILESASTNQTSMYLCASSLPSGDINEQFFGPGTRLTVL.

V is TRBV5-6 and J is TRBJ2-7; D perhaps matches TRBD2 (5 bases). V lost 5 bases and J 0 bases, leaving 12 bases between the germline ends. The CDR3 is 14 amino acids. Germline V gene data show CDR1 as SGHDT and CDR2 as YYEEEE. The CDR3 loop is CASSQPGYSYEQYF. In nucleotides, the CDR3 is TGTGCCAGCAGTCAGCCGGGATACTCCTACGAGCAGTACTTC.